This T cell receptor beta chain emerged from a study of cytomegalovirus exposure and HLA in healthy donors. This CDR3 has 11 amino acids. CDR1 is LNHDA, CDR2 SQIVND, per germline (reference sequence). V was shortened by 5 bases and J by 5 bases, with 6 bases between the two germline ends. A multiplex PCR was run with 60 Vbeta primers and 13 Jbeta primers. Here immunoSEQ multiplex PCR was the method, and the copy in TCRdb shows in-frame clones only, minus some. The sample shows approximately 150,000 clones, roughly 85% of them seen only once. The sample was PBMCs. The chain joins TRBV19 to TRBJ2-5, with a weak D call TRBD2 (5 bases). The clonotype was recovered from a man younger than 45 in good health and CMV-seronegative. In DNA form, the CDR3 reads TGTGCCAGTAGTCCGGGGGAGACCCAGTACTTC. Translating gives CASSPGETQYF.